This T cell receptor (beta chain) was captured in a study of brain T cells in children with intractable seizures. TCRdb keeps only in-frame clones here, not all; method: immunoSEQ multiplex PCR. The sample has approximately 330,000 clones; roughly 92% are singletons. Time point specified: blood from clinic visit 5 months post-surgery; TSC patient then seizure free. Sequences were derived from peripheral blood, sampled roughly 5 months after surgery. This TCR derives from a boy in the first two years of life with tuberous sclerosis and intractable seizures.

CDR3: CASSFGGDTDTQYF. The CDR3 DNA follows: TGTGCCAGCAGCTTCGGGGGGGACACAGATACGCAGTATTTT. The gene calls are TRBV5-8 and TRBJ2-3; 8 nucleotides align to TRBD2. The V gene end was trimmed by 2 bases and the J gene end by 2 bases; junction bases not matched to a gene: 1. Germline loops: CDR1 SGHTS, CDR2 YDEGEE. This CDR3 is built from 14 residues.